The 20 T cell receptor beta chains below were found in one sample sequenced in a study of T cells in localized non-small cell lung cancer. The method was immunoSEQ multiplex PCR; TCRdb's version includes in-frame clones alone and lacks a portion of them. The sample has about 26,000 clones, 82% seen once. The input for sequencing was peripheral blood, taken before any cancer treatment. The receptors here all came from a woman between 35 and 70 years old with stage I lung adenocarcinoma.

This clone was seen a single time. This chain links TRBV19 with TRBJ1-3; D gene ambiguous. From germline, CDR1 is LNHDA and CDR2 SQIVND (reference sequence). The CDR3 is made up of 14 amino acids. The V end was cut by 7 bases, the J end by 4 bases, with 14 bases between. The DNA for the CDR3 is TGTGCCAGTAAGGGTAGGACGGCCGGAAACACCATATATTTT. It yields the protein CASKGRTAGNTIYF.

The J gene is TRBJ2-3, the V gene TRBV4-1; 9 bases agree with TRBD2. V lost 1 base, J lost 5 bases, and 7 bases stayed unmatched. Germline loops: CDR1 MGHRA, CDR2 YSYEKL. CDR3 size: 16 residues. The CDR3 nucleotides are TGCGCCAGCAGCCAAGTAGGGCGGGGGGGCCGAGATACGCAGTATTTT. Encoded protein: CASSQVGRGGRDTQYF.

Note on this clone: Other DNA sequences in the same sample also yield this CDR3. The chain combines TRBV9 with TRBJ2-7; D is unresolved. The V and J ends lost 4 bases and 0 bases respectively, with 11 bases between them. This CDR3 has 14 residues. CDR1 is SGDLS and CDR2 is YYNGEE in the germline V gene. The CDR3 loop reads CASSPRTASYEQYF. CDR3 DNA sequence: TGTGCCAGCAGCCCGCGGACGGCCTCCTACGAGCAGTACTTC.

CDR3 nucleotide sequence: TGTGCCAGCAGCGTAGGTGGGGCCCAGAACACCGGGGAGCTGTTTTTT. Amino acid sequence: CASSVGGAQNTGELFF. The genes are TRBV9 and TRBJ2-2, with D perhaps matching TRBD1 (5 bases). Trimming left V 0 bases short and J 1 base short, with 10 bases between. The CDR3 totals 16 residues. CDR1 and CDR2 (germline): SGDLS, YYNGEE.

A word on this clone: Germline is not matched at one junction end, which may reflect a read error. The genes are TRBV7-2 and TRBJ2-4; 14 nucleotides agree with TRBD2. Per germline, CDR1 SGHTA and CDR2 FQGNSA. This CDR3 comprises 14 residues. Here the CDR3 DNA reads TGTGCCAGCAGCTTAGGACTAGCGGGGGGGCCCCTAGAGTTC. Its protein is CASSLGLAGGPLEF.

The CDR3 region is CASSIETLNQPQHF. CDR3 nucleotides: TGTGCCAGTAGTATAGAAACATTGAATCAGCCCCAGCATTTT. The rearrangement links TRBV19 to TRBJ1-5; D is undetermined. This CDR3 has 14 residues. The germline V and J ends were trimmed by 0 bases and 4 bases, with 7 bases remaining between them. The germline V gene encodes CDR1 LNHDA and CDR2 SQIVND (reference sequence).

This sequence joins TRBV7-2 and TRBJ2-5, with D possibly matching TRBD1 (5 bases). V was clipped by 1 base and J by 7 bases, with 19 bases between them. Per the germline V gene, CDR1 is SGHTA and CDR2 is FQGNSA. The CDR3 is made up of 16 amino acids. The CDR3 DNA is TGTGCCAGCAGCTTAGGAGACAGTTTTCGTCGAGGGACCCAGTACTTC. Its protein product is CASSLGDSFRRGTQYF.

The CDR3 DNA follows: TGTGCCAGCAGCCCGCCGACTAGCGGGCAAGAGACCCAGTACTTC. Protein product: CASSPPTSGQETQYF. V gene TRBV5-4 combines with J gene TRBJ2-5; TRBD2 aligns across 10 bases. Germline V lookup: CDR1 SGHNT, CDR2 YYREEE (reference sequence). The CDR3 extends over 15 amino acids. V lost 4 bases, J lost 2 bases, and 5 bases stayed unmatched.

This clone was counted once. The rearrangement uses TRBV5-6 and TRBJ2-3; D unresolved. The V end lost 5 bases, the J end lost 6 bases, and 19 bases lay between the germline ends. The CDR3 length is 15 residues. The germline gives CDR1 SGHDT, CDR2 YYEEEE. CDR3 DNA sequence: TGTGCCAGCAGTTCAGGCGCGCAGAGAAGGGATACGCAGTATTTT. This encodes CASSSGAQRRDTQYF. The full variable domain, completed using reference TRBV5-6 and TRBJ2-3, is DAGVTQSPTHLIKTRGQQVTLRCSPKSGHDTVSWYQQALGQGPQFIFQYYEEEERQRGNFPDRFSGHQFPNYSSELNVNALLLGDSALYLCASSSGAQRRDTQYFGPGTRLTVL.

This clone was recorded once. This sequence joins TRBV30 and TRBJ1-5; 7 nucleotides match TRBD1. This CDR3 has 13 amino acids. With 3 bases clipped from V and 7 bases from J, the junction kept 6 bases outside the gene matches. Germline V gene sequence: CDR1 GTSNPN, CDR2 SVGIG (reference sequence). The CDR3 nucleotides read TGTGCCTGGAGAACAGGGGTGGGCCAGCCCCAGCATTTT. It encodes CAWRTGVGQPQHF.

This clone was seen once. The chain links TRBV2 to TRBJ2-7; D not certain. Germline CDR1 SNHLY, CDR2 FYNNEI. V was clipped by 10 bases and J by 3 bases, with 13 bases between them. CDR3 size: 12 residues. The CDR3, as DNA: TGTGCCACCCGGGTCAATTACTACGAGCAGTACTTC. Translating it yields CATRVNYYEQYF.

This chain uses TRBV10-1 with TRBJ2-7; TRBD1 might be the D (6 bases). The CDR3 is 14 amino acids. The germline gives CDR1 WNHNN, CDR2 SYGVQD (reference sequence). Trimming took 5 bases from V and 4 from J, leaving 15 bases between them. The CDR3 DNA follows: TGCGCCAGCAGTATTGATTCTACAGGGTACGAGCAGTACTTC. Its protein product is CASSIDSTGYEQYF.

The chain joins TRBV9 to TRBJ1-2; D gene ambiguous. Germline V gene sequence: CDR1 SGDLS, CDR2 YYNGEE. Trimming removed 4 bases from V and 1 base from J, with 11 bases in between. The CDR3 is 14 amino acids. The CDR3 DNA reads as TGTGCCAGCAGCCCTTTGACGGGTAACTATGGCTACACCTTC. This translates into CASSPLTGNYGYTF.

V gene TRBV9 combines with J gene TRBJ1-2, with a tentative D call TRBD1 (5 bases). The germline gives CDR1 SGDLS, CDR2 YYNGEE. The CDR3 has 14 amino acids. V lost 6 bases to trimming and J lost 4 bases, with 16 bases between them. CDR3 residues: CASTLGVLGYGYTF. The CDR3 DNA is TGTGCCAGCACCCTGGGGGTCTTGGGCTATGGCTACACCTTC.

The chain couples TRBV11-3 to TRBJ2-2, with D perhaps matching TRBD2 (6 bases). Germline V gives CDR1 SGHNT, CDR2 YENEEA. V was cut by 5 bases and J by 7 bases, with 17 bases left in between. The CDR3 is made up of 15 amino acids. In nucleotides, the CDR3 is TGTGCCAGCAGCCCGGTTGTAGCGGCGATCGGGGAGCTGTTTTTT. Amino acid sequence: CASSPVVAAIGELFF.

The V and J genes are TRBV20-1 and TRBJ2-5, with D unclear. The CDR3 has 11 amino acids. With 3 bases removed from V and 2 bases from J, the gap between germline ends came to 4 bases. From germline, CDR1 is DFQATT and CDR2 SNEGSKA (reference sequence). The CDR3 reads CSASGQETQYF. CDR3 DNA: TGCAGTGCTAGCGGACAAGAGACCCAGTACTTC.

The V and J genes are TRBV4-3 and TRBJ1-2; 8 nucleotides align to TRBD1. In germline, CDR1 is LGHNA, CDR2 YSLEER. With 4 bases clipped from V and 4 bases from J, the junction kept 8 bases outside the gene matches. The CDR3 has 15 amino acids. The CDR3 sequence is CASSPQTGAFYGYTF. CDR3 nucleotide sequence: TGCGCCAGCAGCCCTCAGACAGGGGCGTTCTATGGCTACACCTTC.

The chain combines TRBV7-3 with TRBJ2-5; D remains unclear. This CDR3 has 14 amino acids. Germline CDR1 SGHTA, CDR2 FQGTGA. V was pared by 1 base and J by 2 bases, with 8 bases between. CDR3 loop: CASSLNPLQETQYF. CDR3 coding DNA: TGTGCCAGCAGCTTAAACCCACTTCAAGAGACCCAGTACTTC. Combining the CDR3 with reference TRBV7-3 and TRBJ2-5 gives the whole variable domain GAGVSQTPSNKVTEKGKYVELRCDPISGHTALYWYRQSLGQGPEFLIYFQGTGAADDSGLPNDRFFAVRPEGSVSTLKIQRTERGDSAVYLCASSLNPLQETQYFGPGTRLLVL.

This clone was found a few times. CDR3 sequence reads: CASSPDWGGNQPQHF. The CDR3 nucleotides read TGTGCCAGCTCACCTGACTGGGGAGGCAATCAGCCCCAGCATTTT. The V call is TRBV18, the J call TRBJ1-5; D unresolved. Germline values: CDR1 KGHSH, CDR2 LQKENI. This CDR3 contains 15 residues. V gave up 3 bases and J gave up 2 bases, with 11 bases separating them.

V usage is TRBV5-1 and J usage is TRBJ2-4; no definite D call. Germline V gives CDR1 SGHRS, CDR2 YFSETQ. Trimming left V 1 base short and J 7 bases short, with 12 bases between. This CDR3 has 14 residues. As DNA, the CDR3 is TGCGCCAGCAGCTTGCCCGCCGGAGAGAACATTCAGTACTTC. This translates into CASSLPAGENIQYF.